Included here is one TCR beta chain sequence, with context. Its cognate antigen is unknown. Memory CD4+ cells were defined as CD4+CD45RO+CD25-. Regarding the study as a whole: In terms of TCR gene usage, tumor memory CD4+ T cells clustered together with blood and lymph node memory CD4+ cells, as well as with lymph node naive CD4+ cells. The larger-cohort validation was restricted to a single TCR beta V-J rearrangement rather than whole repertoires.

This CDR3 region has 14 residues. V gave up 4 bases and J gave up 1 base, with 10 bases separating them. Germline V gives CDR1 MNHEY, CDR2 SVGAGI. From the 5' RACE reads, TCRdb called clonotypes with MiXCR, one entry per CDR3 protein. Altogether about 32,000 distinct CDR3 sequences are present, around a quarter being singletons, with the ten largest covering 4.3%. This receptor was obtained from a female donor with breast cancer. Sequenced: memory CD4+ T cells sorted from blood. The subset here: memory CD4+ T cells, CD4+CD45RO+CD25-. The chain employs TRBV6-5 and TRBJ1-1; D is unclear. The chain's CDR3 is CASSCSVPNTEAFF. CDR3 bases: TGTGCCAGCAGTTGCTCGGTTCCGAACACTGAAGCTTTCTTT.